The 32 T cell receptor beta chains given below trace back to one sample, sequenced in a study of T-cell reconstitution after alpha-beta-depleted transplantation in children. Preparing the TCRbeta library involved the use of unique molecular identifiers. A single record per CDR3 protein comes from TCRdb applying MiXCR to the PCR reads. The sample shows about 980,000 distinct CDR3 sequences, 25% to 30% of them seen only once. Sample: PBMCs, mostly from graft donor cells, taken 360 days after TCRalphabeta/CD19-depleted stem cell transplant. The origin of the receptors is a boy under three years old who had a stem cell transplant for SCID, so the T cells may come from the graft donor.

This clonotype appeared once. The chain carries TRBV4-1 and TRBJ2-7; unclear D gene. Per the germline V gene, CDR1 is MGHRA and CDR2 is YSYEKL. V lost 1 base to trimming and J lost 7 bases, with 20 bases between them. This CDR3 is 16 amino acids long. As DNA, the CDR3 is TGCGCCAGCAGCCAAGCGACTTTTACCCTACCTGGAGAGCAGTACTTC. This gives the protein CASSQATFTLPGEQYF.

This chain links TRBV11-2 with TRBJ2-7, with TRBD1 as a possible D gene (6 bases). Trimming pared 0 bases from V and 1 base from J, leaving 16 bases between. Germline assignment: CDR1 SGHAT and CDR2 FQNNGV. This CDR3 spans 17 amino acids. The DNA of the CDR3 is TGTGCCAGCAGCTTAGAGTTCTCAGGGGTGGGGTCCTACGAGCAGTACTTC. It yields the protein CASSLEFSGVGSYEQYF.

The gene calls are TRBV4-1 and TRBJ2-3; 12 bases align to TRBD2. After removal of 0 bases from V and 13 bases from J, the junction contained 8 bases not matched to a gene. From germline, CDR1 is MGHRA and CDR2 YSYEKL. CDR3 size: 15 residues. The CDR3 DNA reads as TGCGCCAGCAGCCAAGACGGGCTAGCGGGGGGGCCGGAGTATTTT. Protein: CASSQDGLAGGPEYF.

The J gene is TRBJ2-1, the V gene TRBV6-1; D possibly corresponds to TRBD1 (6 bases). Germline lookup yields CDR1 MNHNS and CDR2 SASEGT. The CDR3 runs 14 residues. V lost 6 bases to trimming and J lost 5 bases, with 14 bases between them. CDR3 residues: CASSQGSRHNEQFF. The CDR3 DNA is TGTGCCAGCAGCCAGGGGTCACGGCACAATGAGCAGTTCTTC.

This clonotype was counted between two and nine times. CDR3 amino acids: CASSQYRTGEKLFF. Written as DNA, the CDR3 is TGTGCCAGCAGTCAATACCGGACAGGGGAAAAACTGTTTTTT. V gene TRBV6-2 or TRBV6-3 combines with J gene TRBJ1-4, with 8 bases aligning to TRBD1. The CDR3 runs to 14 residues. Germline trimming cut 5 bases from V and 8 bases from J; bases unmatched to any gene: 7. Germline-derived CDR1 and CDR2 are MNHEY and SVGEGT.

The genes are TRBV2 and TRBJ2-2; D is uncertain. Between the trimmed V and J ends, which lost 8 bases and 6 bases, there was a span of 16 bases. The CDR3 runs 14 residues. Germline assignment: CDR1 SNHLY and CDR2 FYNNEI. CDR3 loop: CASVGILPAGELFF. The CDR3, as DNA: TGTGCCAGCGTGGGGATTCTCCCCGCCGGGGAGCTGTTTTTT. The full variable domain, with the rest looked up from reference TRBV2 and TRBJ2-2, is EPEVTQTPSHQVTQMGQEVILRCVPISNHLYFYWYRQILGQKVEFLVSFYNNEISEKSEIFDDQFSVERPDGSNFTLKIRSTKLEDSAMYFCASVGILPAGELFFGEGSRLTVL.

This clonotype has only a few counts. The gene calls are TRBV20-1 and TRBJ2-7; D is uncertain. The CDR3 contains 14 residues. Germline V CDR1 and CDR2: DFQATT, SNEGSKA (reference sequence). The germline V and J ends were trimmed by 1 base and 2 bases, with 12 bases remaining between them. The CDR3 reads CSARGRIGPYEQYF. DNA of the CDR3: TGCAGTGCTAGAGGCCGCATCGGTCCCTACGAGCAGTACTTC.

Note on this clonotype: The junction departs from germline at one end; a sequencing error may be responsible. The chain carries TRBV5-6 and TRBJ2-1; TRBD2 aligns across 7 bases. This CDR3 is 13 amino acids long. Germline-derived CDR1 and CDR2 are SGHDT and YYEEEE. The CDR3, as DNA: TGTGCCAGCACCTTGGGGGGGACCAATGAGCAGTTCTTC. Its protein is CASTLGGTNEQFF.

The V gene is TRBV12-3 or TRBV12-4, the J gene TRBJ2-7, with a tentative D call TRBD1 (6 bases). V lost 8 bases, J lost 0 bases, and 20 bases lay in between. The CDR3 has 16 residues. Written as DNA, the CDR3 is TGTGCCAGCGGTCCGGGACATACAACCATCTCCTACGAGCAGTACTTC. This encodes CASGPGHTTISYEQYF.

The J gene is TRBJ2-7, the V gene TRBV12-3 or TRBV12-4; D is unclear. The CDR3 runs 12 residues. V was pared by 5 bases and J by 5 bases, with 10 bases between. The CDR3 reads CASSPLWDEQYF. In DNA form, the CDR3 reads TGTGCCAGCAGTCCCCTTTGGGACGAGCAGTACTTC.

This clonotype was recorded a few times. The genes are TRBV4-1 and TRBJ2-3; D tentatively reads TRBD1 or TRBD2 (5 bases each). CDR1 and CDR2 from the germline V gene are MGHRA and YSYEKL. The CDR3 contains 14 residues. The V and J ends lost 5 bases and 4 bases respectively, with 13 bases between them. In DNA, the CDR3 is TGCGCCAGCAGCACTCGGGGACCGCCAGATACGCAGTATTTT. Protein product: CASSTRGPPDTQYF.

This clonotype was recorded a few times. The chain recombines TRBV5-1 with TRBJ2-1, with 9 bases that match TRBD1. The CDR3 is 16 amino acids. CDR1 is SGHRS and CDR2 is YFSETQ in the germline V gene. Trimming cost V 4 bases and J 2 bases; bases outside gene matches: 7. As DNA, the CDR3 is TGCGCCAGCAGCGGGGGACAGGGAAGGACCTACAATGAGCAGTTCTTC. It yields the protein CASSGGQGRTYNEQFF.

This clonotype was counted between two and nine times. The rearrangement links TRBV20-1 to TRBJ2-1; D possibly matches TRBD1 or TRBD2 (5 bases each). Germline V gene data show CDR1 as DFQATT and CDR2 as SNEGSKA (reference sequence). V lost 2 bases and J 5 bases, leaving 10 bases between the germline ends. The CDR3 is 13 amino acids. The CDR3 protein is CSARMGRNNEQFF. The CDR3 DNA reads TGCAGTGCTAGAATGGGACGGAACAATGAGCAGTTCTTC.

This clonotype has only a few counts. This chain connects TRBV2 to TRBJ2-5; 9 positions match TRBD1. Trimming cost V 6 bases and J 2 bases; bases outside gene matches: 7. CDR3 length: 15 amino acids. Germline V gives CDR1 SNHLY, CDR2 FYNNEI. The CDR3 DNA is TGTGCCAGCAGCTCCTCTGGACAGGGGCAAGAGACCCAGTACTTC. It is translated as CASSSSGQGQETQYF.

CDR3 region: CASGVPGTGSYGYTF. In DNA form, the CDR3 reads TGTGCCAGCGGGGTTCCCGGGACAGGGTCGTATGGCTACACCTTC. This rearrangement joins TRBV6-1 to TRBJ1-2, with 9 bases matching TRBD1. CDR3 length: 15 residues. The junction had 12 bases not matched to a gene; V was cut back by 8 bases and J by 5 bases. Looked up from germline, CDR1 is MNHNS and CDR2 is SASEGT.

The chain is built from TRBV5-5 and TRBJ2-3; 8 bases agree with TRBD2. Germline V gene sequence: CDR1 SGHKS, CDR2 YYEKEE (reference sequence). V lost 4 bases to trimming and J lost 2 bases; unmatched junction nucleotides: 9. There are 16 residues in the CDR3. The CDR3 sequence is CASSTSGRGDTDTQYF. The CDR3 DNA sequence: TGTGCCAGCAGCACCTCCGGGCGGGGGGACACAGATACGCAGTATTTT. The full variable domain, its missing parts supplied by reference TRBV5-5 and TRBJ2-3, is DAGVTQSPTHLIKTRGQQVTLRCSPISGHKSVSWYQQVLGQGPQFIFQYYEKEERGRGNFPDRFSARQFPNYSSELNVNALLLGDSALYLCASSTSGRGDTDTQYFGPGTRLTVL.

V gene TRBV20-1 combines with J gene TRBJ1-2, with a weak D call TRBD1 (5 bases). This CDR3 comprises 16 residues. V dropped 0 bases and J dropped 4 bases, with 18 bases sitting between them. CDR1 DFQATT and CDR2 SNEGSKA come from the germline V gene (reference sequence). The DNA of the CDR3 is TGCAGTGCTAGAGATGGGGCCCTGCTCGAAGGCTATGGCTACACCTTC. Protein sequence: CSARDGALLEGYGYTF.

The sample holds a few counts of this clonotype. The J gene is TRBJ2-1, the V gene TRBV28; TRBD2 matches 7 bases. Germline loops: CDR1 MDHEN, CDR2 SYDVKM. V dropped 6 bases and J dropped 6; count of bases not matched to a gene: 11. The CDR3 contains 15 residues. CDR3 nucleotide sequence: TGTGCCAGCAGACGGGGGAGGGCGGGGACCAATGAGCAGTTCTTC. It codes for CASRRGRAGTNEQFF.

The gene calls are TRBV20-1 and TRBJ1-1, with unresolved D. CDR1 is DFQATT and CDR2 is SNEGSKA in the germline V gene (reference sequence). The CDR3 extends over 14 amino acids. The germline V and J ends were trimmed by 4 bases and 6 bases, with 18 bases remaining between them. DNA for the CDR3: TGCAGTGCTAACTTCCCGGGAGGGCAGGCTGAAGCTTTCTTT. The encoded protein is CSANFPGGQAEAFF.

The chain links TRBV11-2 to TRBJ2-5; D is undetermined. The germline CDR1 and CDR2 sequences are SGHAT and FQNNGV. This CDR3 has 15 residues. Deletions cut 5 bases from V and 5 bases from J, with 18 bases between. In DNA form, the CDR3 reads TGTGCCAGCAGCACTACCAGTTATTCGGCGGAGACCCAGTACTTC. It specifies CASSTTSYSAETQYF.

The rearrangement joins TRBV6-1 to TRBJ2-2, with 7 positions matching TRBD1. The CDR3 length is 13 residues. V was pared by 8 bases and J by 7 bases, with 7 bases of the junction left unmatched. Per germline, CDR1 MNHNS and CDR2 SASEGT. CDR3 bases: TGTGCCAGCTGCGACAGGGTGCACGGGGAGCTGTTTTTT. The encoded protein is CASCDRVHGELFF.

The chain couples TRBV27 to TRBJ1-5; 9 bases agree with TRBD1. CDR3 length equals 19 residues. CDR1 MNHEY and CDR2 SMNVEV come from the germline V gene (reference sequence). Losses at the gene ends were 6 bases for V and 2 bases for J; bases not matched to a gene: 17. In DNA, the CDR3 is TGTGCCAGCAGCATAGACAGGGGGGGAACCTATTTCGGCAATCAGCCCCAGCATTTT. The encoded protein is CASSIDRGGTYFGNQPQHF.

In this sample, this clonotype turned up many times. The chain joins TRBV20-1 to TRBJ2-7; the D call may be TRBD1 or TRBD2 (5 bases each). In germline, CDR1 is DFQATT, CDR2 SNEGSKA (reference sequence). CDR3 length: 12 residues. The ends were cut back, 6 bases at V and 5 bases at J, with 14 bases in the middle. The CDR3 DNA reads TGCAGTGCGGATGGGACGCGCGACGAGCAGTACTTC. Translated: CSADGTRDEQYF.

The chain is built from TRBV4-1 and TRBJ2-2; no firm D call. Trimming stripped 1 base from V and 7 bases from J, with 13 bases between. This CDR3 has 15 amino acids. Germline V gene sequence: CDR1 MGHRA, CDR2 YSYEKL. As DNA, the CDR3 is TGCGCCAGCAGCCAAGTACGCTCAAAGGTCGGGGAGCTGTTTTTT. Translating it yields CASSQVRSKVGELFF.

This sequence joins TRBV4-1 and TRBJ2-3, with 10 bases lining up with TRBD1. The trim removed 4 bases at V and 7 bases at J, leaving 8 bases unmatched. Germline CDR1 reads MGHRA; CDR2 reads YSYEKL. The CDR3 sequence is 15 residues long. For the CDR3, the DNA is TGCGCCAGCAGCCCCGGACAGGGGGGAGTGAATACGCAGTATTTT. Translated, it gives CASSPGQGGVNTQYF.

This clonotype was seen a handful of times. V is TRBV7-2 and J is TRBJ2-2, with unresolved D. The CDR3 is 15 amino acids. Germline V CDR1 and CDR2: SGHTA, FQGNSA. Between the trimmed V and J ends, which lost 3 bases and 0 bases, there was a span of 8 bases. The CDR3 region has the DNA TGTGCCAGCAGCTTCGGACCTTCGAACACCGGGGAGCTGTTTTTT. Protein sequence: CASSFGPSNTGELFF.

The V and J genes are TRBV5-1 and TRBJ2-2; D is possibly TRBD2 (5 bases). V was trimmed by 0 bases and J by 4 bases, leaving 10 bases between them. The CDR3 has 15 residues. CDR1 is SGHRS, CDR2 YFSETQ, per germline. CDR3 residues: CASSLGFGVTGELFF. CDR3 DNA: TGCGCCAGCAGCTTGGGATTCGGGGTCACCGGGGAGCTGTTTTTT. The whole variable domain, remainder taken from reference TRBV5-1 and TRBJ2-2, is KAGVTQTPRYLIKTRGQQVTLSCSPISGHRSVSWYQQTPGQGLQFLFEYFSETQRNKGNFPGRFSGRQFSNSRSEMNVSTLELGDSALYLCASSLGFGVTGELFFGEGSRLTVL.

Only a few counts were recorded for this clonotype. The chain links TRBV20-1 to TRBJ2-3, with D possibly being TRBD1 (5 bases). Trimming took 3 bases from V and 5 from J, leaving 9 bases between them. CDR1 and CDR2 from the germline V gene are DFQATT and SNEGSKA (reference sequence). CDR3 length: 12 amino acids. CDR3 sequence (DNA): TGCAGTGCTAGTCCCAGGGTAGATACGCAGTATTTT. Protein product: CSASPRVDTQYF.

This clonotype came up a few times. This chain uses TRBV5-5 with TRBJ1-2; D gene uncertain. V shed 1 base and J shed 8 bases, with 12 bases lying between them. The CDR3 is made up of 13 amino acids. Germline CDR1 reads SGHKS; CDR2 reads YYEKEE (reference sequence). The CDR3 region is CASSLRVLGGYTF. The CDR3 DNA follows: TGTGCCAGCAGCTTGCGCGTGCTAGGGGGCTACACCTTC.

The CDR3 bases are TGTGCCACCAGCGGGCAGTACAGCCATCCCGATGGGGGATACTCTGGGGCCAACGTCCTGACTTTC. It codes for CATSGQYSHPDGGYSGANVLTF. The chain carries TRBV15 and TRBJ2-6, with D perhaps matching TRBD1 or TRBD2 (5 bases each). Between the trimmed V and J ends, which lost 5 bases and 0 bases, there was a span of 29 bases. Germline loops: CDR1 LNHNV, CDR2 YYDKDF (reference sequence). The length of the CDR3 is 22 residues.

This clonotype has just a few counts. The rearrangement joins TRBV18 to TRBJ1-6; unclear D gene. V lost 3 bases to trimming and J lost 3 bases, with 3 bases between them. CDR3 length equals 13 residues. Germline V gene sequence: CDR1 KGHSH, CDR2 LQKENI. The DNA for the CDR3 is TGTGCCAGCTCACCGGGCTATAATTCACCCCTCCACTTT. As protein: CASSPGYNSPLHF.

The chain uses TRBV13 and TRBJ2-1; D is unclear. The CDR3 covers 12 residues. CDR1 and CDR2 from the germline V gene are PRHDT and FYEKMQ (reference sequence). Trimming shortened V by 2 bases and J by 10 bases, and 9 bases separated the two germline ends. CDR3: CASSLWKQEQFF. The CDR3 coding sequence is TGTGCCAGCAGCTTATGGAAACAGGAGCAGTTCTTC.